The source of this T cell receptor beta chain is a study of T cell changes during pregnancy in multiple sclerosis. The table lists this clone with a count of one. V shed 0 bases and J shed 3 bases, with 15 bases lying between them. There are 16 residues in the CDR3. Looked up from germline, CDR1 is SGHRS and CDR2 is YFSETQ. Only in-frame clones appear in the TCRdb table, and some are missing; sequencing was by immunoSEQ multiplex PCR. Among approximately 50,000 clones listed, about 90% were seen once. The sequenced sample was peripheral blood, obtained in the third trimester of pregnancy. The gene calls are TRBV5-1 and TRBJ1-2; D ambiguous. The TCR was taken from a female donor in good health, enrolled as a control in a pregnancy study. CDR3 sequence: CASSLAGVEGDYGYTF. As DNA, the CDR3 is TGCGCCAGCAGCTTGGCCGGGGTGGAGGGAGACTATGGCTACACCTTC.